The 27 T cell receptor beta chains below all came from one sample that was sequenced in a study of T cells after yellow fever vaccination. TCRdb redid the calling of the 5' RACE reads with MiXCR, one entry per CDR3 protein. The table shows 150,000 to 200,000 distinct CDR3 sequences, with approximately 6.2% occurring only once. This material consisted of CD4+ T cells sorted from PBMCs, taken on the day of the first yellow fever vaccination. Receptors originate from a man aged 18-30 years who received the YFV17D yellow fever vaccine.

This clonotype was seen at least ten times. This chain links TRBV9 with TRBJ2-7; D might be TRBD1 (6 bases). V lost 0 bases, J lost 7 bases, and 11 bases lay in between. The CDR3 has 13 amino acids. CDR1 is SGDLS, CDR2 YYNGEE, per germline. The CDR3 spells CASSVDRAGEQYF. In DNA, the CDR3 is TGTGCCAGCAGCGTAGACAGGGCTGGGGAGCAGTACTTC.

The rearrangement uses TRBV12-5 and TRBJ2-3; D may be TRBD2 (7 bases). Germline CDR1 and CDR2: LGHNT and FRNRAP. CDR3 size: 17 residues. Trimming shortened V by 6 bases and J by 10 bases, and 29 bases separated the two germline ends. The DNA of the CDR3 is TGTGCTAGTGGCCACAACGGGGCAGGGGAGGGCAGATCAGCGCAGTATTTT. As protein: CASGHNGAGEGRSAQYF.

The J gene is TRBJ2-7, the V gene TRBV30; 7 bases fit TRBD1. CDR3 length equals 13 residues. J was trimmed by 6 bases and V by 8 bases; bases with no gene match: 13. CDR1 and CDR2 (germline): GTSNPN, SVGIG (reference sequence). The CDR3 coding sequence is TGTGCCAGATCGCAGGGGGTAGGGGTCGAGCAGTACTTC. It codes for CARSQGVGVEQYF. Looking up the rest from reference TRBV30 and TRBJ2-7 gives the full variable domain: SQTIHQWPATLVQPVGSPLSLECTVEGTSNPNLYWYRQAAGRGLQLLFYSVGIGQISSEVPQNLSASRPQDRQFILSSKKLLLSDSGFYLCARSQGVGVEQYFGPGTRLTVT.

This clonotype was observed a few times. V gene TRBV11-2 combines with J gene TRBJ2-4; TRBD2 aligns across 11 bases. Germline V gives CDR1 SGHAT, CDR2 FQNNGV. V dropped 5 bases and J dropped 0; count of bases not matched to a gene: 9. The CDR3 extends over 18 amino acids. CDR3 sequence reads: CASSRLAGTKIAKNIQYF. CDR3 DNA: TGTGCCAGCAGCCGACTAGCGGGGACTAAGATAGCCAAAAACATTCAGTACTTC. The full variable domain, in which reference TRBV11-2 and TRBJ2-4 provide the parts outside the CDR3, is EAGVAQSPRYKIIEKRQSVAFWCNPISGHATLYWYQQILGQGPKLLIQFQNNGVVDDSQLPKDRFSAERLKGVDSTLKIQPAKLEDSAVYLCASSRLAGTKIAKNIQYFGAGTRLSVL.

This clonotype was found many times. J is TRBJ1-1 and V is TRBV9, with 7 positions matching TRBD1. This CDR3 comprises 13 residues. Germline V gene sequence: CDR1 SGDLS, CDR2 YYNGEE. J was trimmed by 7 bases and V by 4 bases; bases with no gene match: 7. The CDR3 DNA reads TGTGCCAGCAGCCCTAGGGGGCGAGGTGAAGCTTTCTTT. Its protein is CASSPRGRGEAFF.

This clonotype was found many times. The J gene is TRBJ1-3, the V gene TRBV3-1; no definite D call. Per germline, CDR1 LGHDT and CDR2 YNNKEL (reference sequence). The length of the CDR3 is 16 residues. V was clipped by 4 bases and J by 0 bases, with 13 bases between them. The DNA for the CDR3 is TGTGCCAGCAGCCCGACCGGCTCGGGCTCTGGAAACACCATATATTTT. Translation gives CASSPTGSGSGNTIYF.

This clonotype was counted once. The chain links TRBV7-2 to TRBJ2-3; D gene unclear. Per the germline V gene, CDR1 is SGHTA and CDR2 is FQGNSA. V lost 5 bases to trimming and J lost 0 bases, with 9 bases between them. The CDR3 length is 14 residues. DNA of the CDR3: TGTGCCAGCAGCAACACTACTAGCACAGATACGCAGTATTTT. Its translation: CASSNTTSTDTQYF.

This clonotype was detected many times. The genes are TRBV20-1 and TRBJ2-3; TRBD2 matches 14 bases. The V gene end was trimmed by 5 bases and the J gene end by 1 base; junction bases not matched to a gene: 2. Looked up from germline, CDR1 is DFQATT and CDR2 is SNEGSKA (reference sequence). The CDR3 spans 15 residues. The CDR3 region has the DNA TGCAGTGCTGCGGGACTAGCGGGGGGCACAGATACGCAGTATTTT. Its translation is CSAAGLAGGTDTQYF.

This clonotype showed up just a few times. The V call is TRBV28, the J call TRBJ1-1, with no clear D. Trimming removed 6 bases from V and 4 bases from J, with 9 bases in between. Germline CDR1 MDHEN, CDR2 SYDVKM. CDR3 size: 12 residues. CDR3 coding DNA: TGTGCCAGCAGCCAAGCGAGCACTGAAGCTTTCTTT. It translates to CASSQASTEAFF.

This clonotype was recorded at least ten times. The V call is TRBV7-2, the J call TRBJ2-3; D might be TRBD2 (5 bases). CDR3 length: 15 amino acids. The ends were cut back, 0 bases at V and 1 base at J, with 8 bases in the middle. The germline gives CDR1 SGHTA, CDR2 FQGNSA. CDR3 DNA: TGTGCCAGCAGCTTAGCTCTCGGGGGCACAGATACGCAGTATTTT. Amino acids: CASSLALGGTDTQYF.

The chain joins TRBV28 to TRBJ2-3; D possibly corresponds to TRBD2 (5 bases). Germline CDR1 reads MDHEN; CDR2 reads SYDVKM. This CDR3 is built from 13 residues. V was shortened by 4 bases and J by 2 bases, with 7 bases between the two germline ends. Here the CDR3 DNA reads TGTGCCAGCAGTTGGGAGATCACAGATACGCAGTATTTT. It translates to CASSWEITDTQYF.

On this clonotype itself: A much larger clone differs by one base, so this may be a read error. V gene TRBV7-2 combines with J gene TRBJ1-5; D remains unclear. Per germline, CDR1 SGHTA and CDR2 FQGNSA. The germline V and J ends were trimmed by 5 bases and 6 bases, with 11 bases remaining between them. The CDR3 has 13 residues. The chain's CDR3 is CASSPGESQPQHF. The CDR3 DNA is TGTGCCAGCAGCCCCGGGGAGAGTCAGCCCCAGCATTTT.

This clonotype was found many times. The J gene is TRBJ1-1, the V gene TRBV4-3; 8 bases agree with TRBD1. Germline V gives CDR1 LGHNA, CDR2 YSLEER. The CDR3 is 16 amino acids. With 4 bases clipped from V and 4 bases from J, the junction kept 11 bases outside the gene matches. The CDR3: CASSREITQGGTEAFF. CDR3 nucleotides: TGCGCCAGCAGCCGCGAAATCACACAGGGGGGCACTGAAGCTTTCTTT.

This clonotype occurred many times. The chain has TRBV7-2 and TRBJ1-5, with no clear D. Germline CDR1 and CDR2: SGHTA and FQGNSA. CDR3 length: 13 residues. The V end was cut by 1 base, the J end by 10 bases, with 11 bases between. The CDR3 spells CASSLDDIQPQHF. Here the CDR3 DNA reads TGTGCCAGCAGCTTAGACGATATCCAACCCCAGCATTTT. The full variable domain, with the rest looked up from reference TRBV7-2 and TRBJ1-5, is GAGVSQSPSNKVTEKGKDVELRCDPISGHTALYWYRQSLGQGLEFLIYFQGNSAPDKSGLPSDRFSAERTGGSVSTLTIQRTQQEDSAVYLCASSLDDIQPQHFGDGTRLSIL.

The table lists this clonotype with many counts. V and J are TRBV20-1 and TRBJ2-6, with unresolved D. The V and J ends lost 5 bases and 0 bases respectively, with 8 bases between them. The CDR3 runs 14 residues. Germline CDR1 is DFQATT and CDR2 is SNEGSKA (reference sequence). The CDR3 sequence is CSAGQPSGANVLTF. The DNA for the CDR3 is TGCAGTGCTGGTCAACCCTCTGGGGCCAACGTCCTGACTTTC.

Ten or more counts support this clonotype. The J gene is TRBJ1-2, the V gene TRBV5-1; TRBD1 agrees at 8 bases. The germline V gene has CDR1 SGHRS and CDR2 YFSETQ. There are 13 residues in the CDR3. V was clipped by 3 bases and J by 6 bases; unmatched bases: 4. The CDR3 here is CASSYGQGDGYTF. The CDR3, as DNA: TGCGCCAGCAGCTACGGACAGGGAGATGGCTACACCTTC.

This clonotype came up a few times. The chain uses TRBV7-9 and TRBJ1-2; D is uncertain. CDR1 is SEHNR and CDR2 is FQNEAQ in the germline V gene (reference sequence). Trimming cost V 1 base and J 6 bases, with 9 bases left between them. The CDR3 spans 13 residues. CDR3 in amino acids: CASSLEVADGYTF. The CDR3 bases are TGTGCCAGCAGCTTAGAAGTGGCCGATGGCTACACCTTC.

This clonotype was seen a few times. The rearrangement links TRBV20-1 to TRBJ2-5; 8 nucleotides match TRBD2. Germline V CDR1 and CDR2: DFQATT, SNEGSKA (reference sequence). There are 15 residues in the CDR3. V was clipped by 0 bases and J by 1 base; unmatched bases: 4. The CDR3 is CSARDARGAQETQYF. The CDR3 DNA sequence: TGCAGTGCTAGAGATGCGCGGGGGGCCCAAGAGACCCAGTACTTC.

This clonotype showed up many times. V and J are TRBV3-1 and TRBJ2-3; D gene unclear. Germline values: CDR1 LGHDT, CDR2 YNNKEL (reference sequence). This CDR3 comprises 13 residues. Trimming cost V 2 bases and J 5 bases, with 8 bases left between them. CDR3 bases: TGTGCCAGCAGCCAAAACCTTCTAGATACGCAGTATTTT. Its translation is CASSQNLLDTQYF.

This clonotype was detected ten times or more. The CDR3 spells CASSLFRVEGEQFF. CDR3 sequence (DNA): TGTGCCAGCAGCTTATTTCGGGTAGAGGGTGAGCAGTTCTTC. J is TRBJ2-1 and V is TRBV7-9; D possibly corresponds to TRBD2 (5 bases). The CDR3 spans 14 residues. Trimming removed 2 bases from V and 9 bases from J, with 14 bases in between. Germline loops: CDR1 SEHNR, CDR2 FQNEAQ (reference sequence).

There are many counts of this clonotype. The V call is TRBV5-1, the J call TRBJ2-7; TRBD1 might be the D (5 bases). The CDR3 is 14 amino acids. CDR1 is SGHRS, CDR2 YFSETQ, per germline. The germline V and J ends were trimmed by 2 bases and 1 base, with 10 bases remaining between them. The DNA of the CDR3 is TGCGCCAGCAGCTTCGCAGGGAAATCCTACGAGCAGTACTTC. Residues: CASSFAGKSYEQYF.

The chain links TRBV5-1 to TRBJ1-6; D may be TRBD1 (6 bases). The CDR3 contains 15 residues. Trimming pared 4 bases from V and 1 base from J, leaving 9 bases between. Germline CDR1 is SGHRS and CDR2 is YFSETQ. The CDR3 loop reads CASSQGGSYNSPLHF. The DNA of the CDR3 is TGCGCCAGCAGCCAAGGGGGGTCCTATAATTCACCCCTCCACTTT.

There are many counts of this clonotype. The CDR3 sequence: CASSPLGTEAFF. CDR3 nucleotide sequence: TGTGCCAGCAGTCCCTTGGGCACTGAAGCTTTCTTT. This chain joins TRBV12-3 or TRBV12-4 and TRBJ1-1; D is unclear. V lost 5 bases, J lost 4 bases, and 8 bases lay in between. This CDR3 contains 12 residues.

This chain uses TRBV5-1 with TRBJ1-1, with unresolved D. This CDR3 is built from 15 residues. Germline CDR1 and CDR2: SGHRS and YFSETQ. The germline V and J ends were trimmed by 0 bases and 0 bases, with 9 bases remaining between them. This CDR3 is CASSLAAPMNTEAFF. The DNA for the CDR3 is TGCGCCAGCAGCTTGGCCGCACCCATGAACACTGAAGCTTTCTTT.

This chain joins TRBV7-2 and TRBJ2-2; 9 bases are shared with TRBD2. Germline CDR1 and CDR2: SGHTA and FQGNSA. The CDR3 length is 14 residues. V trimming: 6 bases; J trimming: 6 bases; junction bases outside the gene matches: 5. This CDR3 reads CASRPAGGAGELFF. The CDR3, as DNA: TGTGCCAGCAGGCCAGCGGGGGGAGCCGGGGAGCTGTTTTTT.

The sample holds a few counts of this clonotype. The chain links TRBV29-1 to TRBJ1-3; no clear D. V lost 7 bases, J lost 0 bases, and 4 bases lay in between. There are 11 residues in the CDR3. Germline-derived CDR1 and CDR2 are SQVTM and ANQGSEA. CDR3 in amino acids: CSGDSGNTIYF. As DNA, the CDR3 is TGCAGCGGGGACTCTGGAAACACCATATATTTT.

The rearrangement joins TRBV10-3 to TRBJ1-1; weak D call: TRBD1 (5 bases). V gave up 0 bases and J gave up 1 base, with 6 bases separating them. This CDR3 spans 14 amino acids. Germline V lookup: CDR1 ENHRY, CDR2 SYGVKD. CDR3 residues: CAISESRGNTEAFF. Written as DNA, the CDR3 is TGTGCCATCAGTGAGTCGAGGGGGAACACTGAAGCTTTCTTT.